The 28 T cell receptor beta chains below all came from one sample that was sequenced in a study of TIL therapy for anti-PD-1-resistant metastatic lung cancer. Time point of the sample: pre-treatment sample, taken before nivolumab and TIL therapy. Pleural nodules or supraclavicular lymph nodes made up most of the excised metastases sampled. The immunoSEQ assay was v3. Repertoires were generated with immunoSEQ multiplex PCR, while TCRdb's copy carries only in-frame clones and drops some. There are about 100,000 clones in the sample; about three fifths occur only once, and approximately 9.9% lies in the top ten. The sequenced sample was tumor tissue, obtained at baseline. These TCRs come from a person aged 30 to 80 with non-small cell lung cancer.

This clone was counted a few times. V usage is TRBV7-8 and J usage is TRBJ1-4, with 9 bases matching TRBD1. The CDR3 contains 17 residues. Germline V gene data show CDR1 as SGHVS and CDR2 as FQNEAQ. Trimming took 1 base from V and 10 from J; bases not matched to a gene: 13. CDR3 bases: TGTGCCAGCAGCTTAGTGTCGGGGACAGGGTTAGGAGGAAAACTGTTTTTT. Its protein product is CASSLVSGTGLGGKLFF.

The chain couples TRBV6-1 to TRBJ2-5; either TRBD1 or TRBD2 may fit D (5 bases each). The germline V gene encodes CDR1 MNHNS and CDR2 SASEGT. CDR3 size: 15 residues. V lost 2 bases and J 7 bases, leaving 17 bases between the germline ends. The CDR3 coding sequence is TGTGCCAGCAGTGAACCGGGGCCAAAGGCTGGGACCCAGTACTTC. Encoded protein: CASSEPGPKAGTQYF.

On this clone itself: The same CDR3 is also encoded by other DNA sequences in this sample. The CDR3 sequence is CASSLRGQGANVLTF. In DNA form, the CDR3 reads TGTGCCAGCAGCTTAAGGGGACAGGGGGCCAACGTCCTGACTTTC. This sequence joins TRBV7-3 and TRBJ2-6; 7 nucleotides align to TRBD1. Trimming cost V 1 base and J 4 bases; bases outside gene matches: 1. The CDR3 runs to 15 residues. In germline, CDR1 is SGHTA, CDR2 FQGTGA.

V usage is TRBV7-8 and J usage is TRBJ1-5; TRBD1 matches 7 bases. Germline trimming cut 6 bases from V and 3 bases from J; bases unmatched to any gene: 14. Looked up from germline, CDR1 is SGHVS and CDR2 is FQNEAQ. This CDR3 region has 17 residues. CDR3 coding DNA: TGTGCCAGCAGTTCCTTACTACAGGGGCTCTACAATCAGCCCCAGCATTTT. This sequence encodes CASSSLLQGLYNQPQHF. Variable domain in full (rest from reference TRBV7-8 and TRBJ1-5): GAGVSQSPRYKVAKRGQDVALRCDPISGHVSLFWYQQALGQGPEFLTYFQNEAQLDKSGLPSDRFFAERPEGSVSTLKIQRTQQEDSAVYLCASSSLLQGLYNQPQHFGDGTRLSIL.

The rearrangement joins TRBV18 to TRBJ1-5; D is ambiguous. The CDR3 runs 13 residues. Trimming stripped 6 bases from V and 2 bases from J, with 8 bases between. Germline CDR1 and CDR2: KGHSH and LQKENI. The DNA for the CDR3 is TGTGCCAGCTCCCTACAGCGCAATCAGCCCCAGCATTTT. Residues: CASSLQRNQPQHF.

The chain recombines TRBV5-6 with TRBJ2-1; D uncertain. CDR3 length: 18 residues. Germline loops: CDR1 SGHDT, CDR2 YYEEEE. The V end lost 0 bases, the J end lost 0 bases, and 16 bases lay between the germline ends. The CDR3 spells CASSLEGQLLSSYNEQFF. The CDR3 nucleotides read TGTGCCAGCAGCTTGGAAGGTCAGCTATTGAGCTCCTACAATGAGCAGTTCTTC.

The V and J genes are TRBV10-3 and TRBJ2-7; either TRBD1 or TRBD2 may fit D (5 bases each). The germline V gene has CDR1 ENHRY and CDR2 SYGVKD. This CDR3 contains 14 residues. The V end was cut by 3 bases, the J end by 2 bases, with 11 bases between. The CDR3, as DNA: TGTGCCATCAGTGACGTGGGGACCGCCTACGAGCAGTACTTC. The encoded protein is CAISDVGTAYEQYF.

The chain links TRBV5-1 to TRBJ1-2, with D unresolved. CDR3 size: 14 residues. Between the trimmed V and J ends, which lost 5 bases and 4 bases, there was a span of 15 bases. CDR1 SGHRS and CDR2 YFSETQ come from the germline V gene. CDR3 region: CASSPLDGAYGYTF. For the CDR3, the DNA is TGCGCCAGCAGTCCACTCGATGGTGCCTATGGCTACACCTTC.

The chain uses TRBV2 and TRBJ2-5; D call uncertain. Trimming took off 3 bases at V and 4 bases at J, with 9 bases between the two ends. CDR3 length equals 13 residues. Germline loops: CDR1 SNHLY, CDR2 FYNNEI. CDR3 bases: TGTGCCAGCAGTGATGTGGGTCGAGAGACCCAGTACTTC. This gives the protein CASSDVGRETQYF.

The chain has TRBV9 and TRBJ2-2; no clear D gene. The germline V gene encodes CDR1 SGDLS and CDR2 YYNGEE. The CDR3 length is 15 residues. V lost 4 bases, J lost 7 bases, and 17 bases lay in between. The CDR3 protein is CASSPFKVAGGELFF. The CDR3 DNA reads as TGTGCCAGCAGCCCCTTTAAAGTAGCTGGCGGGGAGCTGTTTTTT.

The CDR3 sequence: CASSLLRTGGLTDTQYF. For the CDR3, the DNA is TGTGCCAGCAGTTTATTGCGGACAGGGGGCCTGACAGATACGCAGTATTTT. The gene calls are TRBV27 and TRBJ2-3; TRBD1 matches 11 bases. CDR1 and CDR2 from the germline V gene are MNHEY and SMNVEV (reference sequence). The CDR3 sequence is 17 residues long. The V and J ends lost 1 base and 3 bases, in that order; junction bases with no gene match: 6.

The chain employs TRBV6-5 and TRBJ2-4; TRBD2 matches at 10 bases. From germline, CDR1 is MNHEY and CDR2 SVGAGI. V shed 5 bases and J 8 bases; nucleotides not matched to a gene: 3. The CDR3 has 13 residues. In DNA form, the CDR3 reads TGTGCCAGCAGTCGCCTAGCGGGAGACATTCAGTACTTC. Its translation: CASSRLAGDIQYF.

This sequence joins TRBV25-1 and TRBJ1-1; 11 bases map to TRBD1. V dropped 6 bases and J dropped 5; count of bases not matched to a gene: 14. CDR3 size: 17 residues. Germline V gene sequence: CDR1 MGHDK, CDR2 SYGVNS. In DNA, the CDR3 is TGTGCCAGCAGACTAGGACAGGGGGCCGGAGGTGGGACTGAAGCTTTCTTT. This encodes CASRLGQGAGGGTEAFF. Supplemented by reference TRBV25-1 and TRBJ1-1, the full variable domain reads EADIYQTPRYLVIGTGKKITLECSQTMGHDKMYWYQQDPGMELHLIHYSYGVNSTEKGDLSSESTVSRIRTEHFPLTLESARPSHTSQYLCASRLGQGAGGGTEAFFGQGTRLTVV.

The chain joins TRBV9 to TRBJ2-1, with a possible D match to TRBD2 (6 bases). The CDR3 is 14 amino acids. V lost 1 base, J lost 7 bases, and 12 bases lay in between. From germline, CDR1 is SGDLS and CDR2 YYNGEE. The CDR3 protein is CASSVIAVSNEQFF. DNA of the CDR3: TGTGCCAGCAGCGTAATAGCGGTGAGTAATGAGCAGTTCTTC.

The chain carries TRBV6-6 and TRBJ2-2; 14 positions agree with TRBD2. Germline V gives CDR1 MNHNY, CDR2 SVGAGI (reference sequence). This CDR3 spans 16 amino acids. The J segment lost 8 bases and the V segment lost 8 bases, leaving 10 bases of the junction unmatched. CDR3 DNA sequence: TGTGCCAGCGGGACTAGCGGGGGACCCCGGAAGGGGGAGCTGTTTTTT. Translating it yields CASGTSGGPRKGELFF.

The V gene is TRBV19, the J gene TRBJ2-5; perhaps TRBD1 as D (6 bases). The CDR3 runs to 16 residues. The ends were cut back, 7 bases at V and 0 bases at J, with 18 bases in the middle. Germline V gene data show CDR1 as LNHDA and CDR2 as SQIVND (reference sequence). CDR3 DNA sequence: TGTGCCAGTACTCCCCGGTGGACAGAGTACCAAGAGACCCAGTACTTC. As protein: CASTPRWTEYQETQYF.

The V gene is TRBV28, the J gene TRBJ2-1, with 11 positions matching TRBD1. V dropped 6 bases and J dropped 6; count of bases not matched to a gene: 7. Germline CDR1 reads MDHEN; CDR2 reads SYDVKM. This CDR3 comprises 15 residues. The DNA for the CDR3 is TGTGCCAGCAGCCTCATCGGACAGGGGGCCAATGAGCAGTTCTTC. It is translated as CASSLIGQGANEQFF.

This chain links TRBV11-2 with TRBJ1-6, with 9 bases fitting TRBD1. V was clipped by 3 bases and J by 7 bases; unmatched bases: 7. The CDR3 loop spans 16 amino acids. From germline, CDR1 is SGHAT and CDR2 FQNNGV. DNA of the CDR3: TGTGCCAGCAGCTTCGGACAGGGGAGTTTGAATTCACCCCTCCACTTT. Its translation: CASSFGQGSLNSPLHF.

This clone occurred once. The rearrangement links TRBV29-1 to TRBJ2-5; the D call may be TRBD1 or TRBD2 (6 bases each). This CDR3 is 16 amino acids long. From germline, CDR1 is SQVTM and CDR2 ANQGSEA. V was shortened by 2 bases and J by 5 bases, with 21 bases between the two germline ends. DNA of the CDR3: TGCAGCGTTGAATTAAGGCGTTGGGGGGCTTTGGAGACCCAGTACTTC. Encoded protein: CSVELRRWGALETQYF.

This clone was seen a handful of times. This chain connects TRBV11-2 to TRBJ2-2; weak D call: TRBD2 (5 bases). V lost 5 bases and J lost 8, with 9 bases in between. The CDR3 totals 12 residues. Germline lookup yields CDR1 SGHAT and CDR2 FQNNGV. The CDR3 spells CASSQTRGELFF. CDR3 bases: TGTGCCAGCAGCCAAACTAGAGGGGAGCTGTTTTTT.

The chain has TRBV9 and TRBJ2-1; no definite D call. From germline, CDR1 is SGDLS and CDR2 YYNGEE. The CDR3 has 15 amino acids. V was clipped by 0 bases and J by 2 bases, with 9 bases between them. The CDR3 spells CASSVEGGAYNEQFF. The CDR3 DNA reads TGTGCCAGCAGCGTAGAGGGCGGCGCCTACAATGAGCAGTTCTTC.

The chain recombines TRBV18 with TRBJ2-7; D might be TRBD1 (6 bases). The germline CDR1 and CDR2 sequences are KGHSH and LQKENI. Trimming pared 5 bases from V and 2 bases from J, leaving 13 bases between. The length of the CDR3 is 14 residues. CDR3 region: CASSLGAQTYEQYF. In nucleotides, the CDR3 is TGTGCCAGCTCATTGGGGGCACAGACCTACGAGCAGTACTTC. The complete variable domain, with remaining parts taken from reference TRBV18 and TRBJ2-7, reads NAGVMQNPRHLVRRRGQEARLRCSPMKGHSHVYWYRQLPEEGLKFMVYLQKENIIDESGMPKERFSAEFPKEGPSILRIQQVVRGDSAAYFCASSLGAQTYEQYFGPGTRLTVT.

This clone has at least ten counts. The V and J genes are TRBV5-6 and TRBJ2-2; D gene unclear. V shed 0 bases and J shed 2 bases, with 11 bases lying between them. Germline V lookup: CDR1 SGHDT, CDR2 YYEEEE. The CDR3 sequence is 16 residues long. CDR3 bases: TGTGCCAGCAGCTTGGCCTTGAAGGTTAACACCGGGGAGCTGTTTTTT. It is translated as CASSLALKVNTGELFF.

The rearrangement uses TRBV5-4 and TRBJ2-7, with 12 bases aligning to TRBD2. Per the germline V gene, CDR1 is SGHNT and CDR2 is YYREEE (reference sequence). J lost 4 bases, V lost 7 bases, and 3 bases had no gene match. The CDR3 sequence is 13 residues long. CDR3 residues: CASASGRDYEQYF. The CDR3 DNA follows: TGTGCCAGCGCTAGCGGGAGGGATTACGAGCAGTACTTC.

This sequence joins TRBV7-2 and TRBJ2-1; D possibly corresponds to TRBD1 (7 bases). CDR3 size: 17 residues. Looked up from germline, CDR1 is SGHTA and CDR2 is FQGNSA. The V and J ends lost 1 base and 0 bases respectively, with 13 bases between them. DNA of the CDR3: TGTGCCAGCAGCTTAGTGGGACAGACTAGCTCCTACAATGAGCAGTTCTTC. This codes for CASSLVGQTSSYNEQFF.

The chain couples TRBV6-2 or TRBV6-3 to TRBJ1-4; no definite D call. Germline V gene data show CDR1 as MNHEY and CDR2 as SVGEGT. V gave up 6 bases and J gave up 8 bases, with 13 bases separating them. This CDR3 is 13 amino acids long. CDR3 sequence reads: CASSLPPDEKLFF. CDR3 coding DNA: TGTGCCAGCAGCCTACCCCCCGACGAAAAACTGTTTTTT.

This CDR3 reads CAISPDRGPSNEQFF. The DNA of the CDR3 is TGTGCCATCAGTCCGGACAGGGGGCCCTCCAATGAGCAGTTCTTC. This chain joins TRBV10-3 and TRBJ2-1; 11 bases agree with TRBD1. CDR1 and CDR2 from the germline V gene are ENHRY and SYGVKD. V trimming: 5 bases; J trimming: 6 bases; junction bases outside the gene matches: 6. The CDR3 length is 15 residues.

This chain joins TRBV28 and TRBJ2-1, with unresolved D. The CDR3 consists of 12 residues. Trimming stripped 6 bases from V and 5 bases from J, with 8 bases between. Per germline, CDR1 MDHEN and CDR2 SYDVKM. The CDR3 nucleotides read TGTGCCAGCAGATCACCGAACAATGAGCAGTTCTTC. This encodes CASRSPNNEQFF. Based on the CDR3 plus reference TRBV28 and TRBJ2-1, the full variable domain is DVKVTQSSRYLVKRTGEKVFLECVQDMDHENMFWYRQDPGLGLRLIYFSYDVKMKEKGDIPEGYSVSREKKERFSLILESASTNQTSMYLCASRSPNNEQFFGPGTRLTVL.